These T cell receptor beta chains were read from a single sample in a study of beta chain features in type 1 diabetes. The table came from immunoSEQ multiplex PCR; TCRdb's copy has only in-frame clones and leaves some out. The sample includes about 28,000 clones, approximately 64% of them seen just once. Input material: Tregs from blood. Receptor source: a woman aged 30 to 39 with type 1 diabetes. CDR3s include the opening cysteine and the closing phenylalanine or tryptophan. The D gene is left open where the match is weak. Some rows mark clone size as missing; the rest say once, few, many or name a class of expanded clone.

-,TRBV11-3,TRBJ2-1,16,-,CASSLQALSSYNEQFF,TGTGCCAGCAGCTTACAGGCCCTTAGCTCCTACAATGAGCAGTTCTTC
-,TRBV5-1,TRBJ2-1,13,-,CASSEGGGTEQFF,TGCGCCAGCAGCGAGGGAGGGGGGACTGAGCAGTTCTTC
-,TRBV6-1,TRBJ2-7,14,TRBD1,CASSEPGTDYEQYF,TGTGCCAGCAGTGAACCCGGGACAGACTACGAGCAGTACTTC
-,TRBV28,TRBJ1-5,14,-,CASTTGGGNQPQHF,TGTGCCAGCACCACCGGGGGGGGCAATCAGCCCCAGCATTTT
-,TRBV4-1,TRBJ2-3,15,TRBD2,CASSLRAGASDTQYF,TGCGCCAGCAGCCTCCGAGCGGGAGCGAGTGATACGCAGTATTTT
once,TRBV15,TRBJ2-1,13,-,CATSSGRGSEQFF,TGTGCCACCAGCAGTGGACGGGGTTCTGAGCAGTTCTTC
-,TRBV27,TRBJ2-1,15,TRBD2,CASTSLGLAENEQFF,TGTGCCAGCACTTCCCTCGGGCTAGCGGAGAATGAGCAGTTCTTC
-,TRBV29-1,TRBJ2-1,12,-,CSVEVVRNEQFF,TGCAGCGTTGAGGTAGTAAGAAATGAGCAGTTCTTC
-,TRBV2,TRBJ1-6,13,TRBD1,CASTGQINSPLHF,TGTGCCAGCACGGGACAGATAAATTCACCCCTCCACTTT
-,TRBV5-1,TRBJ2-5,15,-,CASSARSRRKETQYF,TGCGCCAGCAGCGCTCGCTCTCGGCGGAAAGAGACCCAGTACTTC
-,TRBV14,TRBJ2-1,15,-,CASSQVRGSYNEQFF,TGTGCCAGCAGCCAAGTAAGGGGGTCCTACAATGAGCAGTTCTTC
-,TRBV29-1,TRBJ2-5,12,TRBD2,CSGREGRETQYF,TGCAGCGGGAGGGAGGGCCGGGAGACCCAGTACTTC
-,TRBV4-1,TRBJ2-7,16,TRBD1,CASSREGTGGFYEQYF,TGCGCCAGCAGCCGAGAAGGGACAGGGGGCTTCTACGAGCAGTACTTC
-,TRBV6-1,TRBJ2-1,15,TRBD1,CASSPRQGIRNEQFF,TGTGCCAGCAGTCCGCGACAGGGAATAAGGAATGAGCAGTTCTTC
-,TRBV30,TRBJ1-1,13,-,CAWSGQMNTEAFF,TGTGCCTGGAGTGGGCAGATGAACACTGAAGCTTTCTTT
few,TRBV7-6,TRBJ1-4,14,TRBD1,CASSSGQGDEKLFF,TGTGCCAGCAGCTCGGGACAGGGGGATGAAAAACTGTTTTTT
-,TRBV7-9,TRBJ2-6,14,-,CASSPPGGANVLTF,TGTGCCAGCAGCCCCCCAGGGGGGGCCAACGTCCTGACTTTC
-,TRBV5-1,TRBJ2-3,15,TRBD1,CASSFSGTEWDTQYF,TGCGCCAGCAGCTTCTCCGGGACAGAATGGGATACGCAGTATTTT